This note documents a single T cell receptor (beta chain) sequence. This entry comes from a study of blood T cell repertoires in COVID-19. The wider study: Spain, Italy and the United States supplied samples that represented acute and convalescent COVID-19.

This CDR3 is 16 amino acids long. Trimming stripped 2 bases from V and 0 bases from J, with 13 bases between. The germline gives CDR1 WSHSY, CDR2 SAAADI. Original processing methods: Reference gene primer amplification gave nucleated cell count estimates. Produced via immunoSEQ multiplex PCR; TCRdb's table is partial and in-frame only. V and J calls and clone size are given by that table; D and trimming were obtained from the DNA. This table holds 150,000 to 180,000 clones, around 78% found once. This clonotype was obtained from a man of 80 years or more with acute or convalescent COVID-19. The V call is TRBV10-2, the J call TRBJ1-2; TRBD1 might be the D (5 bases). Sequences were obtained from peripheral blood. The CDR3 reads CASSEHGGTSNYGYTF. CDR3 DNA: TGCGCCAGCAGTGAGCACGGGGGGACTTCTAACTATGGCTACACCTTC.